Following are 25 T cell receptor beta chains from one sample sequenced in a study of early T cells in non-severe SARS-CoV-2 infection. TCRdb redid the calling of the 5' RACE reads with MiXCR, one entry per CDR3 protein. The repertoire holds tens of thousands of distinct CDR3 sequences, around 15% seen once, with 4.1% in the top ten. This specimen consisted of whole blood, obtained at baseline. The origin of the receptors is an adult who was a healthcare worker with PCR-confirmed SARS-CoV-2 infection or an uninfected control (not recorded which).

Worth noting for this clonotype: Sequence at one end of the junction differs from germline and may be a read error. The chain has TRBV6-2 or TRBV6-3 and TRBJ1-1, with D perhaps TRBD1 (5 bases). The CDR3 is 13 amino acids. Germline values: CDR1 MNHEY, CDR2 SVGEGT. The CDR3 DNA sequence: TGTGCCAGCTGCGATGGGACCTCAACTGAAGTTTTCTTT. This encodes CASCDGTSTEVFF.

This clonotype was found a few times. The V and J genes are TRBV30 and TRBJ1-2; tentatively, D is TRBD1 (5 bases). The V end was cut by 8 bases, the J end by 3 bases, with 19 bases between. Germline-derived CDR1 and CDR2 are GTSNPN and SVGIG (reference sequence). The CDR3 has 14 residues. The CDR3 reads CAAPGPQTDYGYTF. CDR3 nucleotide sequence: TGTGCCGCCCCGGGACCTCAAACGGACTATGGCTACACCTTC.

This clonotype was detected only a few times. This chain connects TRBV20-1 to TRBJ2-7; a weak D match, TRBD2 (5 bases). Germline V gene sequence: CDR1 DFQATT, CDR2 SNEGSKA (reference sequence). The CDR3 has 12 amino acids. The germline V and J ends were trimmed by 7 bases and 0 bases, with 10 bases remaining between them. The CDR3 DNA sequence: TGCAGTGTCCCGGGAAGCTCCTACGAGCAGTACTTC. Translated: CSVPGSSYEQYF.

This clonotype came up a few times. This sequence joins TRBV12-3 or TRBV12-4 and TRBJ2-3; 8 bases are a match to TRBD1. V lost 5 bases, J lost 2 bases, and 9 bases stayed unmatched. The CDR3 has 16 amino acids. The CDR3 region has the DNA TGTGCCAGCAGTCTCCCGGACAGGGACTTCACAGATACGCAGTATTTT. Translating gives CASSLPDRDFTDTQYF.

This chain uses TRBV28 with TRBJ1-3; D unresolved. Trimming took off 4 bases at V and 3 bases at J, with 13 bases between the two ends. The CDR3 loop spans 15 amino acids. Germline CDR1 and CDR2: MDHEN and SYDVKM. Written as DNA, the CDR3 is TGTGCCAGCAGTTCCGGACTACTCGGTGGAAACACCATATATTTT. Amino acid sequence: CASSSGLLGGNTIYF.

The CDR3, as DNA: TGTGCCAGCAGCTTTGCGGGACTAGTGGATGAGCAGTACTTC. Protein: CASSFAGLVDEQYF. This rearrangement joins TRBV7-9 to TRBJ2-7; 8 nucleotides agree with TRBD2. In germline, CDR1 is SEHNR, CDR2 FQNEAQ (reference sequence). Germline trimming cut 3 bases from V and 7 bases from J; bases unmatched to any gene: 8. The CDR3 is made up of 14 amino acids.

This clonotype was observed a handful of times. This chain connects TRBV4-1 to TRBJ2-7; TRBD2 matches 11 bases. Germline loops: CDR1 MGHRA, CDR2 YSYEKL. The CDR3 runs to 16 residues. V was pared by 4 bases and J by 3 bases, with 8 bases of the junction left unmatched. DNA of the CDR3: TGCGCCAGCAGCCTGGGACTAGCGGAAACCGTCTACGAGCAGTACTTC. Translation: CASSLGLAETVYEQYF.

CDR3 in DNA: TGTGCCAGCAGCTTAGGACAGGGCTCCCGCGTTTCCTACGAGCAGTACTTC. It translates to CASSLGQGSRVSYEQYF. J is TRBJ2-7 and V is TRBV7-8; 7 nucleotides align to TRBD1. The J segment lost 1 base and the V segment lost 1 base, leaving 10 bases of the junction unmatched. Looked up from germline, CDR1 is SGHVS and CDR2 is FQNEAQ. This CDR3 is built from 17 residues.

V usage is TRBV12-3 or TRBV12-4 and J usage is TRBJ2-1; D is ambiguous. This CDR3 comprises 11 residues. Trimming cost V 7 bases and J 5 bases, with 6 bases left between them. CDR3 residues: CASKRHNEQFF. As DNA, the CDR3 is TGTGCCAGCAAACGACACAATGAGCAGTTCTTC.

The J gene is TRBJ2-7, the V gene TRBV7-6; 8 nucleotides align to TRBD2. V trimming: 5 bases; J trimming: 6 bases; junction bases outside the gene matches: 6. The germline gives CDR1 SGHVS, CDR2 FNYEAQ. The CDR3 consists of 13 residues. CDR3 nucleotide sequence: TGTGCCAGCAGCGCAGGACTAGCTTCCGAGCAGTACTTC. Its translation is CASSAGLASEQYF.

This clonotype came up many times. CDR3 sequence reads: CSVVGYWVEIEGIGEQFF. The CDR3 nucleotides read TGCAGCGTTGTAGGGTATTGGGTGGAGATTGAGGGAATCGGTGAGCAGTTCTTC. The chain combines TRBV29-1 with TRBJ2-1; a weak D match, TRBD2 (5 bases). Germline assignment: CDR1 SQVTM and CDR2 ANQGSEA. The CDR3 contains 18 residues. V was pared by 4 bases and J by 9 bases, with 31 bases between.

Only a few counts were recorded for this clonotype. The rearrangement links TRBV27 to TRBJ2-2, with 7 bases lining up with TRBD1. CDR3 length: 14 residues. V was clipped by 7 bases and J by 6 bases; unmatched bases: 8. The germline V gene has CDR1 MNHEY and CDR2 SMNVEV (reference sequence). CDR3: CASTLIGQAGELFF. The CDR3 DNA reads as TGTGCCAGCACTCTCATCGGACAGGCCGGGGAGCTGTTTTTT.

The chain combines TRBV20-1 with TRBJ2-6; maybe TRBD1 (6 bases). The germline gives CDR1 DFQATT, CDR2 SNEGSKA (reference sequence). Trimming removed 0 bases at V and 0 bases at J, with 15 bases between. The CDR3 covers 18 residues. The CDR3 region is CSARDRDTHRSGANVLTF. CDR3 sequence (DNA): TGCAGTGCTAGAGACCGGGACACTCACCGCTCTGGGGCCAACGTCCTGACTTTC.

This clonotype has ten or more counts. The genes are TRBV12-3 or TRBV12-4 and TRBJ2-3, with a possible D match to TRBD2 (5 bases). There are 14 residues in the CDR3. Trimming removed 5 bases at V and 3 bases at J, with 12 bases between. CDR3 region: CASSPFGGTDTQYF. As DNA, the CDR3 is TGTGCCAGCAGTCCCTTTGGAGGTACAGATACGCAGTATTTT.

The chain combines TRBV3-1 with TRBJ2-3; no firm D call. Germline-derived CDR1 and CDR2 are LGHDT and YNNKEL (reference sequence). Trimming stripped 0 bases from V and 6 bases from J, with 10 bases between. CDR3 length: 14 amino acids. The CDR3 DNA reads as TGTGCCAGCAGCCAAGATCATTCCGGGGATACGCAGTATTTT. This sequence encodes CASSQDHSGDTQYF.

There are a few counts of this clonotype. The rearrangement uses TRBV29-1 and TRBJ2-7, with D possibly called TRBD1 or TRBD2 (5 bases each). Germline CDR1 reads SQVTM; CDR2 reads ANQGSEA. Trimming removed 4 bases at V and 6 bases at J, with 10 bases between. The length of the CDR3 is 11 residues. The CDR3: CSVGGDPEQYF. The CDR3 nucleotides read TGCAGCGTTGGTGGGGACCCCGAGCAGTACTTC.

V is TRBV12-3 or TRBV12-4 and J is TRBJ2-7; 15 bases align to TRBD2. J gave up 5 bases and V 2 bases, and 10 bases lay outside the gene matches. The CDR3 extends over 18 amino acids. DNA of the CDR3: TGTGCCAGCAGTTTATGGGGGGGACTAGCGGGAGGAAGGCACGAGCAGTACTTC. The encoded protein is CASSLWGGLAGGRHEQYF.

This clonotype occurred a few times. J is TRBJ2-3 and V is TRBV5-6; D call uncertain. V dropped 0 bases and J dropped 4 bases, with 12 bases sitting between them. The CDR3 loop spans 15 amino acids. Germline CDR1 reads SGHDT; CDR2 reads YYEEEE. The CDR3 is CASSLVGGLSDTQYF. CDR3 sequence (DNA): TGTGCCAGCAGCTTGGTAGGCGGCTTATCAGATACGCAGTATTTT.

This clonotype appeared once. This chain joins TRBV2 and TRBJ2-1; 8 bases are a match to TRBD2. This CDR3 contains 16 residues. V was clipped by 4 bases and J by 1 base; unmatched bases: 6. CDR1 is SNHLY, CDR2 FYNNEI, per germline. CDR3 loop: CASSAYSGNSYNEQFF. The CDR3 bases are TGTGCCAGCAGTGCATATAGCGGGAATTCCTACAATGAGCAGTTCTTC. Drawing the rest from reference TRBV2 and TRBJ2-1, the complete variable domain is EPEVTQTPSHQVTQMGQEVILRCVPISNHLYFYWYRQILGQKVEFLVSFYNNEISEKSEIFDDQFSVERPDGSNFTLKIRSTKLEDSAMYFCASSAYSGNSYNEQFFGPGTRLTVL.

This clonotype was seen only a few times. The genes are TRBV20-1 and TRBJ2-7, with TRBD2 matching over 7 bases. CDR3 length: 12 residues. The V and J ends lost 8 bases and 2 bases, in that order; junction bases with no gene match: 6. Germline lookup yields CDR1 DFQATT and CDR2 SNEGSKA (reference sequence). CDR3 region: CSQQRDAYEQYF. DNA for the CDR3: TGCAGTCAACAGCGGGATGCCTACGAGCAGTACTTC.

The table lists this clonotype with a few counts. CDR3 sequence: CASSFVPGVHEQFF. CDR3 coding DNA: TGTGCCAGCAGTTTCGTCCCAGGGGTCCATGAGCAGTTCTTC. The chain combines TRBV12-3 or TRBV12-4 with TRBJ2-1; D possibly corresponds to TRBD1 (6 bases). Trimming removed 3 bases at V and 8 bases at J, with 14 bases between. There are 14 residues in the CDR3.

The genes are TRBV11-2 and TRBJ2-1, with D uncertain. The ends were cut back, 2 bases at V and 5 bases at J, with 22 bases in the middle. The V gene's germline CDR1 is SGHAT and CDR2 FQNNGV. This CDR3 spans 18 amino acids. CDR3 in amino acids: CASSLIRSAGPLNNEQFF. The DNA for the CDR3 is TGTGCCAGCAGCTTAATCCGGTCTGCTGGACCGCTCAACAATGAGCAGTTCTTC.

This clonotype was detected a few times. V usage is TRBV20-1 and J usage is TRBJ2-1; possibly TRBD1 or TRBD2 for D (7 bases each). Between the trimmed V and J ends, which lost 0 bases and 8 bases, there was a span of 26 bases. CDR3 length: 18 amino acids. Germline V lookup: CDR1 DFQATT, CDR2 SNEGSKA (reference sequence). CDR3 nucleotides: TGCAGTGCTAGAGAACCCGGGGTCCAGGGGGGGAGGAGCGATGAGCAGTTCTTC. It specifies CSAREPGVQGGRSDEQFF.

The V gene is TRBV7-9, the J gene TRBJ2-1; 8 nucleotides align to TRBD1. With 5 bases clipped from V and 9 bases from J, the junction kept 6 bases outside the gene matches. Looked up from germline, CDR1 is SEHNR and CDR2 is FQNEAQ (reference sequence). The CDR3 is made up of 13 amino acids. The CDR3 coding sequence is TGTGCCAGCAGCCTTCCGACAGGGGCTGAGCAGTTCTTC. Amino acids: CASSLPTGAEQFF.

This chain joins TRBV6-6 and TRBJ2-1; TRBD2 matches at 7 bases. Germline trimming cut 8 bases from V and 4 bases from J; bases unmatched to any gene: 8. The length of the CDR3 is 14 residues. Looked up from germline, CDR1 is MNHNY and CDR2 is SVGAGI (reference sequence). In DNA, the CDR3 is TGTGCCAGCTGCCCGGGGGGTCAGTACAATGAGCAGTTCTTC. Encoded protein: CASCPGGQYNEQFF.